One sample yielded the 17 T cell receptor beta chains listed below, sequenced in a study of T cells in Graves' hyperthyroidism and ophthalmopathy. Template material for amplifying TCR beta CDR3 regions consisted of RNA transcripts. An initial round of RT-PCR targeting the TCR CDR3 relied on the HTBI primer set. Via MiXCR, TCRdb re-called the multiplex PCR reads, giving one row per CDR3 protein. Of roughly 240,000 distinct CDR3 sequences listed, 15% to 20% are singletons. Input material: blood. The receptors here all came from a woman aged 18-35 years with Graves' ophthalmopathy.

Many counts were recorded for this clonotype. DNA of the CDR3: TGTGCCAGCAGCTCCGATATGGGACAGGGAGGGGAGACCCAGTACTTC. This sequence encodes CASSSDMGQGGETQYF. The genes are TRBV7-9 and TRBJ2-5; TRBD1 matches 9 bases. This CDR3 has 16 residues. The V segment lost 4 bases and the J segment 5 bases; nucleotides outside the gene matches: 11. The germline CDR1 and CDR2 sequences are SEHNR and FQNEAQ (reference sequence).

Many counts were recorded for this clonotype. This sequence joins TRBV7-8 and TRBJ1-6; 9 nucleotides line up with TRBD1. V trimming: 5 bases; J trimming: 9 bases; junction bases outside the gene matches: 8. The CDR3 has 15 residues. The V gene's germline CDR1 is SGHVS and CDR2 FQNEAQ. The CDR3 region is CASSRRDRDSSPLHF. The CDR3 DNA reads TGTGCCAGCAGCCGACGGGACAGGGATTCTTCACCCCTCCACTTT.

This clonotype was recorded at least ten times. The V and J genes are TRBV20-1 and TRBJ2-7; no clear D. The germline V gene encodes CDR1 DFQATT and CDR2 SNEGSKA (reference sequence). This CDR3 has 11 amino acids. V was cut by 0 bases and J by 3 bases, with 3 bases left in between. The CDR3 nucleotides are TGCAGTGCTAGAGAAAACTACGAGCAGTACTTC. Translating it yields CSARENYEQYF.

This clonotype showed up just once. A read error is possible here, since a much larger clone lies one base away. This chain links TRBV5-1 with TRBJ2-2; 11 positions match TRBD2. Germline-derived CDR1 and CDR2 are SGHRS and YFSETQ. CDR3 size: 16 residues. CDR3 nucleotides: TGCGCCAGCAGCCTCGGGACTAGCGGTGGTACCGGGGAGCCGTTTTTT. Its protein product is CASSLGTSGGTGEPFF.

V and J are TRBV27 and TRBJ1-6, with a weak D call TRBD1 (5 bases). Per the germline V gene, CDR1 is MNHEY and CDR2 is SMNVEV (reference sequence). The CDR3 covers 19 residues. The ends were cut back, 6 bases at V and 3 bases at J, with 24 bases in the middle. CDR3 DNA: TGTGCCAGCAGCCCTTCTAGCGGGAGGGGCGCCTTCTATAATTCACCCCTCCACTTT. It translates to CASSPSSGRGAFYNSPLHF.

Many counts were recorded for this clonotype. Here the CDR3 reads CASSGGTLEDTQYF. For the CDR3, the DNA is TGTGCCAGTAGCGGGGGGACCCTCGAAGATACGCAGTATTTT. The rearrangement links TRBV6-1 to TRBJ2-3; 10 bases are shared with TRBD2. V was pared by 9 bases and J by 5 bases, with 8 bases of the junction left unmatched. Per the germline V gene, CDR1 is MNHNS and CDR2 is SASEGT. The CDR3 extends over 14 amino acids.

This clonotype was detected many times. The genes are TRBV12-3 or TRBV12-4 and TRBJ2-2; 10 positions agree with TRBD2. The CDR3 consists of 19 residues. V shed 2 bases, J shed 1 base, and the junction held 10 bases outside the gene matches. The CDR3 loop reads CASSLPSGGARENTGELFF. CDR3 in DNA: TGTGCCAGCAGTTTACCCAGCGGGGGGGCCAGGGAGAACACCGGGGAGCTGTTTTTT.

The CDR3 is CASSLSQRATDTQYF. CDR3 bases: TGTGCCAGCAGCTTAAGCCAGCGGGCGACAGATACGCAGTATTTT. This chain connects TRBV7-9 to TRBJ2-3; tentative D call: TRBD2 (6 bases). The germline gives CDR1 SEHNR, CDR2 FQNEAQ (reference sequence). With 2 bases removed from V and 3 bases from J, the gap between germline ends came to 12 bases. The CDR3 loop spans 15 amino acids.

The chain employs TRBV27 and TRBJ2-1; 12 bases are a match to TRBD2. The germline gives CDR1 MNHEY, CDR2 SMNVEV (reference sequence). The CDR3 sequence is 17 residues long. V was pared by 9 bases and J by 6 bases, with 15 bases of the junction left unmatched. The chain's CDR3 is CASILAGGIRVRNEQFF. CDR3 sequence (DNA): TGTGCCAGTATCCTAGCGGGGGGGATCCGGGTTCGCAATGAGCAGTTCTTC.

The table lists this clonotype with many counts. J is TRBJ2-5 and V is TRBV12-3 or TRBV12-4, with D possibly matching TRBD2 (5 bases). V dropped 3 bases and J dropped 3 bases, with 14 bases sitting between them. The CDR3 covers 15 residues. CDR3 protein: CASSFRGIGEETQYF. In nucleotides, the CDR3 is TGTGCCAGCAGTTTCCGGGGAATCGGGGAAGAGACCCAGTACTTC.

This clonotype was detected many times. The chain is built from TRBV28 and TRBJ2-2; a weak D match, TRBD2 (6 bases). V was pared by 5 bases and J by 5 bases, with 9 bases between. This CDR3 contains 13 residues. The V gene's germline CDR1 is MDHEN and CDR2 SYDVKM. DNA for the CDR3: TGTGCCAGCAGTGGGACTGCGACCGGGGAGCTGTTTTTT. Protein product: CASSGTATGELFF.

This clonotype was seen once. The chain is built from TRBV10-2 and TRBJ1-2, with 8 bases fitting TRBD1. Looked up from germline, CDR1 is WSHSY and CDR2 is SAAADI. The CDR3 contains 15 residues. With 0 bases clipped from V and 4 bases from J, the junction kept 4 bases outside the gene matches. In nucleotides, the CDR3 is TGCGCCAGCAGTGAGTCGGACAGGGAGCTCTATGGCTACACCTTC. This sequence encodes CASSESDRELYGYTF.

This clonotype was seen many times. The genes are TRBV6-1 and TRBJ1-1; possible D gene TRBD1, 5 bases. The V end was cut by 6 bases, the J end by 6 bases, with 14 bases between. The CDR3 loop spans 13 amino acids. Germline V CDR1 and CDR2: MNHNS, SASEGT. The CDR3 DNA reads TGTGCCAGCAGCGACGGGTGGGACCCTGAAGCTTTCTTT. Encoded protein: CASSDGWDPEAFF.

The rearrangement uses TRBV9 and TRBJ2-2; 9 positions match TRBD2. This CDR3 comprises 17 residues. CDR1 and CDR2 from the germline V gene are SGDLS and YYNGEE. Germline trimming cut 0 bases from V and 3 bases from J; bases unmatched to any gene: 6. CDR3 residues: CASSVVAGGYDTGELFF. CDR3 coding DNA: TGTGCCAGCAGCGTAGTGGCGGGGGGGTACGACACCGGGGAGCTGTTTTTT.

This clonotype was recorded a few times. This sequence joins TRBV13 and TRBJ2-1, with D perhaps TRBD1 or TRBD2 (5 bases each). Looked up from germline, CDR1 is PRHDT and CDR2 is FYEKMQ (reference sequence). The ends were cut back, 6 bases at V and 3 bases at J, with 18 bases in the middle. The CDR3 runs 16 residues. CDR3 region: CASSKGPGTFYNEQFF. The CDR3 DNA reads TGTGCCAGCAGTAAAGGGCCAGGGACGTTCTACAATGAGCAGTTCTTC. The full variable domain, rest sourced from reference TRBV13 and TRBJ2-1, is AAGVIQSPRHLIKEKRETATLKCYPIPRHDTVYWYQQGPGQDPQFLISFYEKMQSDKGSIPDRFSAQQFSDYHSELNMSSLELGDSALYFCASSKGPGTFYNEQFFGPGTRLTVL.

This chain connects TRBV7-2 to TRBJ2-3; 8 bases are shared with TRBD1. The CDR3 spans 16 residues. V shed 3 bases, J shed 0 bases, and the junction held 5 bases outside the gene matches. Germline CDR1 is SGHTA and CDR2 is FQGNSA. CDR3 sequence: CASSFPGQESTDTQYF. CDR3 DNA: TGTGCCAGCAGCTTCCCGGGACAGGAAAGCACAGATACGCAGTATTTT.

About this clonotype itself: A much larger clone lies a single base off, so this may be a read error. This rearrangement joins TRBV6-2 or TRBV6-3 to TRBJ2-5, with D possibly called TRBD1 or TRBD2 (5 bases each). With 0 bases removed from V and 4 bases from J, the gap between germline ends came to 9 bases. Looked up from germline, CDR1 is MNHEY and CDR2 is SVGEGT. The CDR3 covers 14 residues. The CDR3 DNA follows: TGTGCCAGCAGTTACTCGTCAGGGAGAGAGACCCAGTACTTC. Its protein is CASSYSSGRETQYF.